Each of the 25 T cell receptor beta chains below was sequenced from the same sample in a study of blood T cell repertoires in COVID-19. Repertoires were generated with immunoSEQ multiplex PCR, while TCRdb's copy carries only in-frame clones and drops some. Of 75,000 to 100,000 clones listed, approximately 86% are singletons. Material: peripheral blood. The receptors shown here come from a woman aged 80 or older with acute or convalescent COVID-19.

With regard to this clone: A junction boundary mismatches the germline segment, possibly from a read error. The gene calls are TRBV29-1 and TRBJ2-1; weak D call: TRBD2 (6 bases). The CDR3 is made up of 13 amino acids. Germline values: CDR1 SQVTM, CDR2 ANQGSEA. CDR3 bases: TGCGGCGTTGTGCGGGGCCAAACCAATGAGCAGTTCTTC. Translated, it gives CGVVRGQTNEQFF.

A single count supports this clone. This rearrangement joins TRBV7-9 to TRBJ1-5; 8 nucleotides agree with TRBD1. The J segment lost 6 bases and the V segment lost 5 bases, leaving 6 bases of the junction unmatched. The length of the CDR3 is 14 residues. Germline values: CDR1 SEHNR, CDR2 FQNEAQ (reference sequence). The CDR3 loop reads CASSQTGGTQPQHF. Here the CDR3 DNA reads TGTGCCAGCAGCCAAACAGGGGGTACTCAGCCCCAGCATTTT.

This sequence joins TRBV6-5 and TRBJ1-3; TRBD1 agrees at 10 bases. Looked up from germline, CDR1 is MNHEY and CDR2 is SVGAGI. The CDR3 is 15 residues long. Trimming removed 2 bases from V and 4 bases from J; junction bases left unmatched: 2. DNA for the CDR3: TGTGCCAGCAGTTACGGGACAGGGGAAGGAAACACCATATATTTT. Translation gives CASSYGTGEGNTIYF.

V is TRBV4-1 and J is TRBJ2-1; TRBD2 matches 10 bases. The germline V gene encodes CDR1 MGHRA and CDR2 YSYEKL. CDR3 length equals 15 residues. V shed 2 bases, J shed 5 bases, and the junction held 3 bases outside the gene matches. The CDR3 loop is CASSQLAGVHNEQFF. The CDR3 DNA sequence: TGCGCCAGCAGCCAACTAGCGGGGGTACACAATGAGCAGTTCTTC.

The J gene is TRBJ2-2, the V gene TRBV11-2; the match to TRBD2 covers 8 bases. The trim removed 1 base at V and 6 bases at J, leaving 4 bases unmatched. Germline-derived CDR1 and CDR2 are SGHAT and FQNNGV. CDR3 length: 15 amino acids. The CDR3 bases are TGTGCCAGCAGCTTAGGACTAGCGTTGGCCGGGGAGCTGTTTTTT. Translating gives CASSLGLALAGELFF.

The rearrangement links TRBV21-1 to TRBJ2-1; whether TRBD1, the table's D call, matches the DNA was not checked. TRBV21-1 constitutes a pseudogene. This CDR3 is 16 amino acids long. The CDR3 sequence: CASSKDRNRGEGEQFF. The DNA of the CDR3 is TGTGCCAGCAGCAAAGATAGGAACAGGGGAGAGGGTGAGCAGTTCTTC.

The chain uses TRBV2 and TRBJ1-3, with TRBD1 matching 7 bases. The germline V gene encodes CDR1 SNHLY and CDR2 FYNNEI. The CDR3 contains 14 residues. The V segment lost 4 bases and the J segment 3 bases; nucleotides outside the gene matches: 3. CDR3 residues: CASSGQGFGNTIYF. CDR3 DNA sequence: TGTGCCAGCAGTGGACAGGGCTTTGGAAACACCATATATTTT.

This clone was counted a few times. The chain couples TRBV19 to TRBJ1-5; D gene uncertain. With 4 bases removed from V and 2 bases from J, the gap between germline ends came to 9 bases. The germline V gene encodes CDR1 LNHDA and CDR2 SQIVND (reference sequence). The CDR3 contains 14 residues. The CDR3 protein is CASSTLAGNQPQHF. The CDR3, as DNA: TGTGCCAGTAGTACTTTAGCGGGCAATCAGCCCCAGCATTTT.

Only a few counts were recorded for this clone. The chain carries TRBV28 and TRBJ2-3; 11 bases match TRBD1. Germline CDR1 and CDR2: MDHEN and SYDVKM. The V gene end was trimmed by 4 bases and the J gene end by 1 base; junction bases not matched to a gene: 1. The CDR3 has 15 amino acids. The CDR3 DNA reads as TGTGCCAGCAGTTGGGGACAGGGGGGCACAGATACGCAGTATTTT. Translating gives CASSWGQGGTDTQYF.

The chain uses TRBV2 and TRBJ1-2, with 8 bases identical to TRBD1. Germline loops: CDR1 SNHLY, CDR2 FYNNEI. The V and J ends lost 1 base and 2 bases, in that order; junction bases with no gene match: 0. The CDR3 has 14 amino acids. The CDR3 coding sequence is TGTGCCAGCAGTGAAGACAGGGGGAACTATGGCTACACCTTC. Translated: CASSEDRGNYGYTF.

The V gene is TRBV2, the J gene TRBJ2-1; TRBD1 matches at 8 bases. CDR1 is SNHLY, CDR2 FYNNEI, per germline. CDR3 length equals 13 residues. With 9 bases clipped from V and 6 bases from J, the junction kept 7 bases outside the gene matches. This chain's CDR3 is CASLQGEVNEQFF. CDR3 DNA: TGTGCCAGTCTACAGGGGGAAGTCAATGAGCAGTTCTTC.

This clone appeared a single time. The gene calls are TRBV7-2 and TRBJ1-2; the match to TRBD1 covers 8 bases. V shed 5 bases and J 4 bases; nucleotides not matched to a gene: 9. Germline V gives CDR1 SGHTA, CDR2 FQGNSA. CDR3 length: 15 residues. The CDR3: CASSARQGRVYGYTF. CDR3 bases: TGTGCCAGCAGCGCCCGACAGGGGAGGGTCTATGGCTACACCTTC.

CDR3 residues: CASNGQGGTEAFF. The CDR3 bases are TGTGCCAGCAATGGACAGGGTGGAACTGAAGCTTTCTTT. The chain is built from TRBV3-1 (or the pseudogene TRBV3-2) and TRBJ1-1, with 8 bases identical to TRBD1. Germline CDR1 LGHDT, CDR2 YNNKEL (reference sequence). This CDR3 has 13 amino acids. The junction had 6 bases not matched to a gene; V was cut back by 7 bases and J by 5 bases.

The V call is TRBV11-3, the J call TRBJ1-2; possible D gene TRBD1, 5 bases. Germline V CDR1 and CDR2: SGHNT, YENEEA. With 4 bases removed from V and 4 bases from J, the gap between germline ends came to 16 bases. The CDR3 runs to 15 residues. The CDR3 DNA sequence: TGTGCCAGCAGCTCCGACAGTACCCTCCGCTATGGCTACACCTTC. Translated, it gives CASSSDSTLRYGYTF.

This chain uses TRBV18 with TRBJ2-2; tentatively, D is TRBD1 (6 bases). Germline CDR1 is KGHSH and CDR2 is LQKENI. V lost 3 bases and J 7 bases, leaving 12 bases between the germline ends. The CDR3 consists of 14 residues. The CDR3 loop is CASSPSGADGELFF. For the CDR3, the DNA is TGTGCCAGCTCACCTTCAGGGGCGGACGGGGAGCTGTTTTTT. The full variable domain, completed using reference TRBV18 and TRBJ2-2, is NAGVMQNPRHLVRRRGQEARLRCSPMKGHSHVYWYRQLPEEGLKFMVYLQKENIIDESGMPKERFSAEFPKEGPSILRIQQVVRGDSAAYFCASSPSGADGELFFGEGSRLTVL.

V is TRBV19 and J is TRBJ1-2; 12 nucleotides match TRBD1. V lost 6 bases to trimming and J lost 6 bases; unmatched junction nucleotides: 5. Per germline, CDR1 LNHDA and CDR2 SQIVND (reference sequence). The CDR3 has 14 amino acids. The CDR3 DNA follows: TGTGCCAGTAGGAGGGGACAGGGGGCTGATGGCTACACCTTC. As protein: CASRRGQGADGYTF.

The chain employs TRBV27 and TRBJ1-5, with a tentative D call TRBD1 (5 bases). The CDR3 consists of 18 residues. Between the trimmed V and J ends, which lost 0 bases and 5 bases, there was a span of 20 bases. CDR1 is MNHEY and CDR2 is SMNVEV in the germline V gene (reference sequence). CDR3 sequence reads: CASSLSTTSGSGYQPQHF. CDR3 coding DNA: TGTGCCAGCAGTTTATCGACGACGTCAGGGTCCGGGTATCAGCCCCAGCATTTT.

This sequence joins TRBV5-5 and TRBJ1-5; D might be TRBD1 (6 bases). CDR1 SGHKS and CDR2 YYEKEE come from the germline V gene (reference sequence). V lost 0 bases to trimming and J lost 7 bases, with 11 bases between them. The CDR3 totals 14 residues. In nucleotides, the CDR3 is TGTGCCAGCAGCTTGGCTGGACAGCGGCAGCCCCAGCATTTT. It encodes CASSLAGQRQPQHF.

The chain is built from TRBV3-1 (or the pseudogene TRBV3-2) and TRBJ2-5; the D gene is possibly TRBD1 (6 bases). Germline CDR1 and CDR2: LGHDT and YNNKEL (reference sequence). Trimming stripped 4 bases from V and 3 bases from J, with 24 bases between. CDR3 length: 18 residues. In DNA form, the CDR3 reads TGTGCCAGCAGCCCGATAGCCGGGACATGGTTTCGTGAAGAGACCCAGTACTTC. As protein: CASSPIAGTWFREETQYF.

The rearrangement links TRBV5-1 to TRBJ2-3; 12 nucleotides match TRBD2. V lost 2 bases to trimming and J lost 2 bases; unmatched junction nucleotides: 9. Per germline, CDR1 SGHRS and CDR2 YFSETQ. CDR3 length: 18 residues. In DNA, the CDR3 is TGCGCCAGCAGCTTAGGTCTAGCGGGGGGGAGGCTCACAGATACGCAGTATTTT. Translated, it gives CASSLGLAGGRLTDTQYF.

The chain recombines TRBV9 with TRBJ2-5, with 7 nucleotides matching TRBD2. Germline V gene lookup returns CDR1 SGDLS and CDR2 YYNGEE. The trim removed 0 bases at V and 1 base at J, leaving 6 bases unmatched. The CDR3 sequence is 16 residues long. DNA of the CDR3: TGTGCCAGCAGCGTAGGTGGGGGGGGGTCCCAAGAGACCCAGTACTTC. Protein product: CASSVGGGGSQETQYF.

V usage is TRBV25-1 and J usage is TRBJ1-6; no firm D call. V was shortened by 3 bases and J by 7 bases, with 13 bases between the two germline ends. Germline lookup yields CDR1 MGHDK and CDR2 SYGVNS. The CDR3 length is 15 residues. CDR3 loop: CASSETRQINSPLHF. The CDR3 bases are TGTGCCAGCAGTGAGACGAGGCAAATCAATTCACCCCTCCACTTT.

This chain uses TRBV7-2 with TRBJ2-2; D is unresolved. CDR1 is SGHTA, CDR2 FQGNSA, per germline. The length of the CDR3 is 14 residues. Trimming removed 1 base at V and 1 base at J, with 4 bases between. The DNA of the CDR3 is TGTGCCAGCAGCTTAGTCAGGAACACCGGGGAGCTGTTTTTT. This encodes CASSLVRNTGELFF.

This clone was picked up a small number of times. The chain is built from TRBV11-2 and TRBJ2-2; TRBD2 is a possible D gene (6 bases). Germline CDR1 SGHAT, CDR2 FQNNGV. The CDR3 length is 17 residues. Trimming left V 4 bases short and J 1 base short, with 16 bases between. In DNA form, the CDR3 reads TGTGCCAGCAGCTCACTCAGTCGGACTAAGAACACCGGGGAGCTGTTTTTT. As protein: CASSSLSRTKNTGELFF.

The rearrangement uses TRBV9 and TRBJ2-2; 8 bases are a match to TRBD1. The CDR3 spans 16 residues. Germline loops: CDR1 SGDLS, CDR2 YYNGEE. V shed 3 bases and J 7 bases; nucleotides not matched to a gene: 11. Here the CDR3 reads CASSARGRGSVGELFF. The CDR3 region has the DNA TGTGCCAGCAGCGCCAGGGGGCGCGGATCGGTCGGGGAGCTGTTTTTT.